This T cell receptor (beta chain) is from a study of T-cell reconstitution after alpha-beta-depleted transplantation in children. General study points: Certain patients had high TCRbeta diversity at day 60, and it came from recipient T cells and thymic progenitors that survived. Counts and diversity of T cells one year after transplant came mostly from newly produced T cells. Several hundred expanded graft clones reportedly supplied alpha-beta T cells about two months after transplant.

Unique molecular identifiers were built into the TCRbeta library. In TCRdb, the PCR reads were re-called with MiXCR into one record per CDR3 protein. The sample gives hundreds of thousands of distinct CDR3 sequences, approximately 17% of which show up once; roughly two fifths is in the top ten. To note about this clonotype: The antigen is undetermined.

This clonotype was sampled from a male patient between 2 and 9 years old who had a stem cell transplant for acute lymphoblastic leukemia, so the T cells may come from the graft donor. The material sequenced was PBMCs, mostly from graft donor cells, taken 360 days after TCRalphabeta/CD19-depleted stem cell transplant.

CDR3 in amino acids: CASSQPLSSERADQETQYF. The CDR3 DNA sequence: TGTGCCAGCAGCCAACCCCTTTCGTCGGAGAGGGCCGATCAAGAGACCCAGTACTTC. V and J are TRBV3-1 and TRBJ2-5; D may be TRBD2 (5 bases). V lost 2 bases and J 2 bases, leaving 24 bases between the germline ends. Looked up from germline, CDR1 is LGHDT and CDR2 is YNNKEL (reference sequence). The CDR3 has 19 amino acids.